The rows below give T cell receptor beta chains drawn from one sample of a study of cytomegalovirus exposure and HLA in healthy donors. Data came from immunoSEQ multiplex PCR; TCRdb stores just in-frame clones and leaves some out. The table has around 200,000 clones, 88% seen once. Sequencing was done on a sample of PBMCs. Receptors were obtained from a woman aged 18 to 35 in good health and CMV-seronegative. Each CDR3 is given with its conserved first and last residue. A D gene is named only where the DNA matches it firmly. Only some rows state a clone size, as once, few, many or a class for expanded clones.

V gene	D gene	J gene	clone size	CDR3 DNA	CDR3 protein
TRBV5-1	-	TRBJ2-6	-	TGCGCCAGCAGCTTGGGGGCAACAGTCTCTGGGGCCAACGTCCTGACTTTC	CASSLGATVSGANVLTF
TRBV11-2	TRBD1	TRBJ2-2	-	TGTGCCAGCAGCTCGGCATGGGACAGGGGGCTTGGCATGGGCGGGGAGCTGTTTTTT	CASSSAWDRGLGMGGELFF
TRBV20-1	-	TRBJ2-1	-	TGCAGTGCTAGAGACGGGGAGCAGTTCTTC	CSARDGEQFF
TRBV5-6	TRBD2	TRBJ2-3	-	TGTGCCAGCAGCCTCAGACTAGCTACCGCTTTTGATACGCAGTATTTT	CASSLRLATAFDTQYF
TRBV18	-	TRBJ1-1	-	TGTGCCAGCTCAAGTAGTCCGAACACTGAAGCTTTCTTT	CASSSSPNTEAFF
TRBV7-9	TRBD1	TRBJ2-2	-	TGTGCCAGCAGCTTAGGGGCAGGGGGCTCGAACACCGGGGAGCTGTTTTTT	CASSLGAGGSNTGELFF
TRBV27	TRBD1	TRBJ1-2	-	TGTGCCAGAGAGAGATCGCCCATATTAGGACAGGGACTAAATGGCTACACCTTC	CARERSPILGQGLNGYTF
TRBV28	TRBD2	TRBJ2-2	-	TGTGCCAGCAGTTTCCAGACTAGCGGGATCGTCACCGGGGAGCTGTTTTTT	CASSFQTSGIVTGELFF
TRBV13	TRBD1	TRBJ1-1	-	TGTGCCAGCAGCGAAACTACTCAGGGGGTGAACACTGAAGCTTTCTTT	CASSETTQGVNTEAFF
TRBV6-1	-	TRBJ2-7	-	TGTGCCAGCAGTGAATGGAGGATTGAGCAGTACTTC	CASSEWRIEQYF
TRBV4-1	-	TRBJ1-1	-	TGCGCCAGCAGCCAAGAATTAAACACTGAAGCTTTCTTT	CASSQELNTEAFF
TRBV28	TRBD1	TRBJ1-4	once	TGTGCCAGCAGTTCTACAGGGGGCGTTTTTGAAAAACTGTTTTTT	CASSSTGGVFEKLFF
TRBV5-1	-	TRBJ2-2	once	TGCGCCAGCAGCCCGCTGCATCGGACCGGGGAGCTGTTTTTT	CASSPLHRTGELFF
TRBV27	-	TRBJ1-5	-	TGTGCCAGCAGTTTTATGTATGATCAGCCCCAGCATTTT	CASSFMYDQPQHF
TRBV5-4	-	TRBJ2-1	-	TGTGCCAGCAGCTTGGAGTTAGGGAGCAATGAGCAGTTCTTC	CASSLELGSNEQFF
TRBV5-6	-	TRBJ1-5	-	TGTGCCAGCAGCTTGTTGGGCAATGATCAGCCCCAGCATTTT	CASSLLGNDQPQHF